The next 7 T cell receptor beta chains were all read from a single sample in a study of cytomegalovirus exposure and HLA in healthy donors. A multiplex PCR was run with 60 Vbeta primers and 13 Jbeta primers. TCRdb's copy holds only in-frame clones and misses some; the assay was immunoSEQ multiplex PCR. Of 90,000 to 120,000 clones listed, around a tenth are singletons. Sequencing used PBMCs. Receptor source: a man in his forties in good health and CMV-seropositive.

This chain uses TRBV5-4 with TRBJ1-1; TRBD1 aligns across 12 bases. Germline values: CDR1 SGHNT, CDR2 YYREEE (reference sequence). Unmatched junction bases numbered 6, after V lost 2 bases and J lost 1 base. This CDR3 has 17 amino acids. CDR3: CASSLPRDRGRNTEAFF. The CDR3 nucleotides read TGTGCCAGCAGCTTACCCCGGGACAGGGGGCGGAACACTGAAGCTTTCTTT.

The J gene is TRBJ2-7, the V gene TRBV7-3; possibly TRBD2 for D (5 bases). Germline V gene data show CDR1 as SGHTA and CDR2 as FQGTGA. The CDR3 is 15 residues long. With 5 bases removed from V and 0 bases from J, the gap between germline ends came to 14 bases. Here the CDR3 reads CASSPGGPSSYEQYF. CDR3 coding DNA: TGTGCCAGCAGCCCAGGAGGTCCTAGCTCCTACGAGCAGTACTTC.

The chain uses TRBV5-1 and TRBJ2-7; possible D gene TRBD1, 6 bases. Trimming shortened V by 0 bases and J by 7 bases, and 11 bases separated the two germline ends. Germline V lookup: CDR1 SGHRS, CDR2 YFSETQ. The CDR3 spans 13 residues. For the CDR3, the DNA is TGCGCCAGCAGCTTGGAGGGGCAGGGGGAGCAGTACTTC. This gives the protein CASSLEGQGEQYF.

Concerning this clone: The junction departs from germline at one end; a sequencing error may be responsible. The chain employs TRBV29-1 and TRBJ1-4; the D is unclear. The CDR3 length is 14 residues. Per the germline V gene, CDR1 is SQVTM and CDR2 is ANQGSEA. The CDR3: CSVEVTGANEKLFF. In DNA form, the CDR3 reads TGCAGCGTCGAAGTGACGGGAGCTAATGAAAAACTGTTTTTT.

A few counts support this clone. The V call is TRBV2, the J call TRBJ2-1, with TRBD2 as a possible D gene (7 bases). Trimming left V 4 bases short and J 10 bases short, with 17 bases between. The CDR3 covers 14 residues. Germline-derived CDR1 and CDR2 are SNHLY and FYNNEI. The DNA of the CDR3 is TGTGCCAGCAGTGTAGGAGGGGGGGTAAACGAGCAGTTCTTC. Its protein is CASSVGGGVNEQFF. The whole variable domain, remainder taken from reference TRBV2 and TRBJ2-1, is EPEVTQTPSHQVTQMGQEVILRCVPISNHLYFYWYRQILGQKVEFLVSFYNNEISEKSEIFDDQFSVERPDGSNFTLKIRSTKLEDSAMYFCASSVGGGVNEQFFGPGTRLTVL.

CDR3 region: CASSVGVGTAYGYTF. As DNA, the CDR3 is TGTGCCAGCAGCGTAGGCGTGGGCACGGCCTATGGCTACACCTTC. V is TRBV9 and J is TRBJ1-2; no reliable D call. Trimming left V 0 bases short and J 4 bases short, with 13 bases between. The CDR3 runs 15 residues. CDR1 is SGDLS and CDR2 is YYNGEE in the germline V gene.

This CDR3 is CATSREAGHRNEQFF. The CDR3, as DNA: TGTGCCACCAGCAGAGAGGCTGGACACCGAAATGAGCAGTTCTTC. The rearrangement joins TRBV15 to TRBJ2-1; a possible D gene is TRBD1 (5 bases). V dropped 0 bases and J dropped 7 bases, with 13 bases sitting between them. The CDR3 runs to 15 residues. The germline CDR1 and CDR2 sequences are LNHNV and YYDKDF (reference sequence). The complete variable domain, with remaining parts taken from reference TRBV15 and TRBJ2-1, reads DAMVIQNPRYQVTQFGKPVTLSCSQTLNHNVMYWYQQKSSQAPKLLFHYYDKDFNNEADTPDNFQSRRPNTSFCFLDIRSPGLGDTAMYLCATSREAGHRNEQFFGPGTRLTVL.